Listed below are T cell receptor beta chains from one sample, sequenced in a study of CXCR3-negative and CXCR3-positive naive CD8 T cells. After re-calling the 5' RACE reads, TCRdb lists one entry per CDR3 protein, DNA absent. The sample includes some 150,000 distinct CDR3 sequences. Source material: naive CXCR3+ CD8+ T cells from blood. The receptor set was obtained from a human donor in good health. Some clones in this sample may be carry-over from other donors' samples. CDR3s include the opening cysteine and the closing phenylalanine or tryptophan. Each record gives: V gene, J gene, CDR3 protein.

>TRBV28|TRBJ2-1
CASSLRLGNEQFF
>TRBV28|TRBJ2-4
CASSLTWGEDIQYF
>TRBV13|TRBJ1-1
CASSLGTGGASGTEAFF
>TRBV29-1|TRBJ1-3
CSAALASGNTIYF
>TRBV14|TRBJ2-7
CASSPGLAPYYEQYF
>TRBV20-1|TRBJ1-1
CSARERGLNTEAFF
>TRBV5-1|TRBJ1-1
CASSLAGRMNTEAFF
>TRBV6-5|TRBJ1-1
CASSHVQGTRNTEAFF
>TRBV28|TRBJ1-6
CASSVTAYNSPLHF
>TRBV30|TRBJ2-1
CAWSHPIFSYNEQFF
>TRBV7-9|TRBJ2-5
CASSLLLAGTQETQYF
>TRBV13|TRBJ2-7
CASSLAFGLYEQYF
>TRBV14|TRBJ2-1
CASSLRGQYNEQFF
>TRBV29-1|TRBJ1-1
CSVGQGETEAFF
>TRBV6-5|TRBJ2-3
CASSYYGGGDTQYF
>TRBV29-1|TRBJ2-1
CTIEQAGGDEQFF
>TRBV7-8|TRBJ2-2
CASSQRLAGGPGLGELFF
>TRBV4-2|TRBJ2-1
CASSQVPGEQFF
>TRBV7-9|TRBJ2-1
CASSFGYNEQFF
>TRBV29-1|TRBJ2-2
CSVLHSNTGELFF
>TRBV4-3|TRBJ2-1
CASSQDYTSSYNEQFF
>TRBV7-9|TRBJ1-6
CASSSTGVNSPLHF
>TRBV28|TRBJ2-3
CASRPGQSTDTQYF
>TRBV7-3|TRBJ2-1
CASSLLRGGYNEQFF
>TRBV7-9|TRBJ2-5
CASSGGREETQYF
>TRBV7-2|TRBJ2-7
CASTGGTGGAQQYF